The 2 T cell receptor beta chains given below trace back to one sample, sequenced in a study of response to subunit inactivated influenza vaccine. One entry per CDR3 protein results from TCRdb running MiXCR on the RT-PCR reads. The sample includes 630,000 or so distinct CDR3 sequences, approximately 15% of them seen just once. The starting material was PBMCs from blood, obtained roughly 13 days after vaccination. The receptors were sampled from a middle-aged man who received an inactivated influenza vaccine.

The CDR3 sequence is CASSLTSGGFEQYF. CDR3 in DNA: TGTGCCAGCAGCTTGACTAGCGGGGGGTTCGAGCAGTACTTC. This chain connects TRBV11-2 to TRBJ2-7; 13 bases match TRBD2. The germline V gene encodes CDR1 SGHAT and CDR2 FQNNGV. The CDR3 contains 14 residues. Germline trimming cut 3 bases from V and 6 bases from J; bases unmatched to any gene: 2.

The chain is built from TRBV20-1 and TRBJ1-2; D gene unclear. The length of the CDR3 is 13 residues. Germline lookup yields CDR1 DFQATT and CDR2 SNEGSKA (reference sequence). Trimming shortened V by 7 bases and J by 0 bases, and 12 bases separated the two germline ends. This CDR3 is CSVAEKANYGYTF. CDR3 in DNA: TGCAGTGTTGCAGAGAAGGCTAACTATGGCTACACCTTC.